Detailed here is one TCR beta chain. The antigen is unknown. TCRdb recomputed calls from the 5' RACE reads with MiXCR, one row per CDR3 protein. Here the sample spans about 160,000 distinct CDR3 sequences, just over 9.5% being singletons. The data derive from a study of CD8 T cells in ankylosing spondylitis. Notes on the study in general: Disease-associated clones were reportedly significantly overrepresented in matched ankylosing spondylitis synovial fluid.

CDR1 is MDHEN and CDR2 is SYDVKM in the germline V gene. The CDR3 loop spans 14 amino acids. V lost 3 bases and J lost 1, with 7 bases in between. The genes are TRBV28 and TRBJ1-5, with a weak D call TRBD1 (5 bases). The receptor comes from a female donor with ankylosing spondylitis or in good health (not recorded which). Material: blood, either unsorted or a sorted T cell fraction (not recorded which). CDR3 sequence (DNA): TGTGCCAGCAGTTTGGGGCAAAGCAATCAGCCCCAGCATTTT. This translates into CASSLGQSNQPQHF.